This TCR beta chain emerged from a study of technical replicates of blood from a handful of donors (dated by TCRdb to about 2017). On this clone: Its antigen target is currently unknown. It has no much larger one-base neighbor in the sample; base qualities were not kept.

V loses 5 bases, J loses 6 bases, and the germline ends lie 10 bases apart. From the germline V gene, CDR1 is SGHAT and CDR2 is FQNNGV. CDR3 length: 13 amino acids, cysteine to phenylalanine. Just the 39-base CDR3 DNA is kept, in frame starting at base 1. Libraries were constructed by the immunoSEQ multiplex PCR assay. This immuneACCESS table, as held by TCRdb, lists in-frame sequences with V and J called but not all clones. Of the missing ones, under half trace to an unresolved V gene in checked studies; the others have no known cause. The sample table records approximately 78,000 clones; just under 97% of these occur just once. The top ten constitute more than 0.2% of the sample.

The chain is assembled from TRBV11-2 and TRBJ1-4, with a weak D call of TRBD1 (6 bases match). The TCR sequence derives from a human donor in good health. The sample was T cells isolated from PBMCs. At the DNA level, the sequence is TGTGCCAGCAGCCCGGCAGGGGATGAAAAACTGTTTTTT. Protein translation: CASSPAGDEKLFF.